Presented here are 25 T cell receptor beta chains from one specimen sequenced in a study of T cells in Graves' hyperthyroidism and ophthalmopathy. Amplified TCR beta CDR3 regions came from RNA transcripts. HTBI primers were the set used in a first-round RT-PCR of the TCR CDR3. TCRdb itself ran the multiplex PCR reads through MiXCR, one entry per CDR3 protein. This sample has some 490,000 distinct CDR3 sequences; approximately 16% occur once, and the top ten carry 29%. The sequencing input was blood. The receptor set was obtained from a woman between 25 and 40 years old with Graves' ophthalmopathy.

This clonotype was observed many times. This rearrangement joins TRBV30 to TRBJ1-4, with 7 bases identical to TRBD1. J gave up 12 bases and V 4 bases, and 8 bases lay outside the gene matches. There are 12 residues in the CDR3. In germline, CDR1 is GTSNPN, CDR2 SVGIG (reference sequence). The CDR3 reads CAWTAGGTQLFF. CDR3 coding DNA: TGTGCCTGGACCGCAGGGGGGACTCAACTGTTTTTT.

This clonotype was picked up many times. V gene TRBV6-2 or TRBV6-3 combines with J gene TRBJ1-5, with a possible D match to TRBD1 (5 bases). The V and J ends lost 7 bases and 2 bases respectively, with 15 bases between them. The CDR3 has 15 residues. Germline V CDR1 and CDR2: MNHEY, SVGEGT. This CDR3 reads CASTQRGMGNQPQHF. Written as DNA, the CDR3 is TGTGCCAGCACCCAGCGGGGGATGGGCAATCAGCCCCAGCATTTT.

The chain has TRBV20-1 and TRBJ1-1, with 8 bases lining up with TRBD1. CDR1 and CDR2 (germline): DFQATT, SNEGSKA (reference sequence). The CDR3 sequence is 11 residues long. V was clipped by 3 bases and J by 9 bases; unmatched bases: 3. CDR3 coding DNA: TGCAGTGCTAGTATCAGGGGGCAAGCTTTCTTT. This sequence encodes CSASIRGQAFF.

This clonotype was seen many times. V and J are TRBV12-3 or TRBV12-4 and TRBJ1-1; D is possibly TRBD1 (5 bases). CDR3 length equals 11 residues. The V gene lost 6 bases and the J gene lost 7 bases, with 9 bases spanning the gap. CDR3 loop: CASRDIGEAFF. The CDR3 DNA reads as TGTGCCAGCAGGGACATCGGTGAAGCTTTCTTT.

This clonotype was seen only a few times. J is TRBJ2-7 and V is TRBV3-2; the table's D call of TRBD1 was not tested on the DNA. TRBV3-2 is a pseudogene. The CDR3 spans 14 residues. The CDR3 DNA is TGTGCATCACCTAGGGGGGGCCGATACTACGAGCAGTACTTC. This sequence encodes CASPRGGRYYEQYF.

The J gene is TRBJ1-1, the V gene TRBV9; no reliable D call. Germline V lookup: CDR1 SGDLS, CDR2 YYNGEE. This CDR3 contains 12 residues. V was trimmed by 8 bases and J by 0 bases, leaving 8 bases between them. The CDR3 protein is CASKTMNTEAFF. The CDR3, as DNA: TGTGCCAGTAAAACCATGAACACTGAAGCTTTCTTT.

The rearrangement joins TRBV9 to TRBJ2-1; TRBD2 matches at 13 bases. The germline V gene encodes CDR1 SGDLS and CDR2 YYNGEE. V was pared by 0 bases and J by 9 bases, with 6 bases of the junction left unmatched. This CDR3 spans 16 amino acids. The CDR3 nucleotides read TGTGCCAGCAGCGTAGGGGGGACTAGCGGGAAAGTTGAGCAGTTCTTC. The encoded protein is CASSVGGTSGKVEQFF. Using reference TRBV9 and TRBJ2-1 for the parts outside the CDR3, the full variable domain is DSGVTQTPKHLITATGQRVTLRCSPRSGDLSVYWYQQSLDQGLQFLIQYYNGEERAKGNILERFSAQQFPDLHSELNLSSLELGDSALYFCASSVGGTSGKVEQFFGPGTRLTVL.

Regarding this clonotype: This could be a read error, since a much larger clone is one nucleotide away. The chain links TRBV29-1 to TRBJ1-1; D might be TRBD1 (6 bases). The CDR3 runs to 14 residues. Germline V gene sequence: CDR1 SQVTM, CDR2 ANQGSEA. The CDR3 DNA sequence: TGCAGCGTTGTCAGGGGCAACCGGAACACTGAAGCTCTCTTT. It encodes CSVVRGNRNTEALF.

The chain couples TRBV6-1 to TRBJ1-1, with D possibly matching TRBD1 (5 bases). Germline CDR1 and CDR2: MNHNS and SASEGT. The CDR3 extends over 16 amino acids. V dropped 6 bases and J dropped 1 base, with 18 bases sitting between them. Written as DNA, the CDR3 is TGTGCCAGCAGCTCATGGGGAGGGACTGGGAACACTGAAGCTTTCTTT. Its protein is CASSSWGGTGNTEAFF.

Comment on this clonotype: The junction shows a germline mismatch at one end, possibly a read error. V is TRBV5-1 and J is TRBJ2-7, with 7 bases matching TRBD1. The CDR3 loop spans 15 amino acids. The germline CDR1 and CDR2 sequences are SGHRS and YFSETQ. The CDR3 sequence is CASSFMGQSSYELYF. As DNA, the CDR3 is TGCGCCAGCAGCTTCATGGGACAGAGCTCCTACGAGCTGTACTTC.

The sample holds many counts of this clonotype. The J gene is TRBJ2-7, the V gene TRBV6-2 or TRBV6-3; 9 bases align to TRBD1. This CDR3 comprises 15 residues. Per germline, CDR1 MNHEY and CDR2 SVGEGT. V was clipped by 4 bases and J by 3 bases; unmatched bases: 7. The CDR3 region is CASSSLGTGNYEQYF. CDR3 in DNA: TGTGCCAGCAGTTCTCTCGGGACAGGGAACTACGAGCAGTACTTC.

This clonotype was counted between two and nine times. Being one base from a much bigger clone, this may be a read error. This rearrangement joins TRBV2 to TRBJ2-7, with D perhaps matching TRBD1 (6 bases). Trimming cost V 8 bases and J 1 base, with 12 bases left between them. The germline CDR1 and CDR2 sequences are SNHLY and FYNNEI. CDR3 length equals 13 residues. CDR3 loop: CASGQTASYEQYF. The CDR3 nucleotides read TGTGCCAGCGGACAGACAGCGTCCTACGAGCAGTACTTC.

This clonotype was counted between two and nine times. The gene calls are TRBV28 and TRBJ1-2; unclear D gene. The CDR3 is made up of 12 amino acids. Trimming removed 11 bases at V and 8 bases at J, with 18 bases between. The germline V gene encodes CDR1 MDHEN and CDR2 SYDVKM. CDR3 DNA: TGTGCCTCCCCAACCGGGGATTTCGGCTACACCTTC. Translating it yields CASPTGDFGYTF.

This chain links TRBV4-1 with TRBJ1-1; D remains ambiguous. This CDR3 spans 13 amino acids. Trimming left V 4 bases short and J 1 base short, with 7 bases between. Germline V gene sequence: CDR1 MGHRA, CDR2 YSYEKL. In DNA form, the CDR3 reads TGCGCCAGCAGCCGGGCATCGAACACTGAAGCTTTCTTT. Translated, it gives CASSRASNTEAFF.

This clonotype occurred many times. The rearrangement uses TRBV27 and TRBJ2-3, with D perhaps matching TRBD2 (5 bases). Germline lookup yields CDR1 MNHEY and CDR2 SMNVEV (reference sequence). V dropped 6 bases and J dropped 2 bases, with 18 bases sitting between them. The CDR3 length is 16 residues. The CDR3 bases are TGTGCCAGCAGGATTCGCTTGGGAGAACACACAGATACGCAGTATTTT. Translation: CASRIRLGEHTDTQYF.

This CDR3 is CASTRTGGTYEQYF. The CDR3 DNA sequence: TGTGCCAGCACAAGGACGGGTGGGACCTACGAGCAGTACTTC. The chain links TRBV27 to TRBJ2-7; D remains ambiguous. V dropped 7 bases and J dropped 2 bases, with 15 bases sitting between them. The CDR3 runs to 14 residues. Per the germline V gene, CDR1 is MNHEY and CDR2 is SMNVEV (reference sequence).

This clonotype was counted ten times or more. This chain joins TRBV6-2 or TRBV6-3 and TRBJ2-7; 11 bases map to TRBD1. Germline CDR1 is MNHEY and CDR2 is SVGEGT. This CDR3 contains 16 residues. With V trimmed by 2 bases and J by 4 bases, 7 bases remained unmatched. The CDR3 region has the DNA TGTGCCAGCAGTTACGGGACAGGGGGACCCACTTACGAGCAGTACTTC. Amino acid sequence: CASSYGTGGPTYEQYF.

At least ten counts were recorded for this clonotype. The chain is built from TRBV27 and TRBJ1-1; possibly TRBD1 for D (5 bases). Germline loops: CDR1 MNHEY, CDR2 SMNVEV (reference sequence). V lost 5 bases to trimming and J lost 1 base, with 14 bases between them. The CDR3 is made up of 15 amino acids. The CDR3 DNA reads as TGTGCCAGCAGTCTATTGGGGGGAAGGAACACTGAAGCTTTCTTT. It yields the protein CASSLLGGRNTEAFF.

The chain couples TRBV19 to TRBJ2-1, with D perhaps matching TRBD2 (5 bases). The CDR3 runs 13 residues. Looked up from germline, CDR1 is LNHDA and CDR2 is SQIVND (reference sequence). Trimming left V 7 bases short and J 2 bases short, with 9 bases between. CDR3 DNA: TGTGCCAGTAAGGGCGGGCCCTACAATGAGCAGTTCTTC. It encodes CASKGGPYNEQFF.

This clonotype has a handful of counts. The rearrangement links TRBV7-3 to TRBJ2-3; 7 nucleotides line up with TRBD1. CDR3 length equals 14 residues. Germline CDR1 and CDR2: SGHTA and FQGTGA. The ends lost 6 bases at V and 2 bases at J; junction bases unmatched: 5. Here the CDR3 reads CASSWDSVTDTQYF. CDR3 bases: TGTGCCAGCAGTTGGGACAGTGTCACAGATACGCAGTATTTT.

This chain connects TRBV7-8 to TRBJ2-1; 9 bases map to TRBD2. Germline CDR1 SGHVS, CDR2 FQNEAQ. This CDR3 is built from 14 residues. After removal of 4 bases from V and 7 bases from J, the junction contained 5 bases not matched to a gene. This chain's CDR3 is CASSYASGINEQFF. DNA of the CDR3: TGTGCCAGCAGCTACGCTAGCGGGATAAATGAGCAGTTCTTC. Drawing the rest from reference TRBV7-8 and TRBJ2-1, the complete variable domain is GAGVSQSPRYKVAKRGQDVALRCDPISGHVSLFWYQQALGQGPEFLTYFQNEAQLDKSGLPSDRFFAERPEGSVSTLKIQRTQQEDSAVYLCASSYASGINEQFFGPGTRLTVL.

This chain uses TRBV4-2 with TRBJ2-1, with TRBD1 as a possible D gene (5 bases). CDR1 is LGHNA and CDR2 is YNFKEQ in the germline V gene. The CDR3 totals 17 residues. V lost 0 bases to trimming and J lost 0 bases, with 12 bases between them. The CDR3 sequence is CASSQDRQPSSYNEQFF. CDR3 sequence (DNA): TGTGCCAGCAGCCAAGATCGACAGCCGAGCTCCTACAATGAGCAGTTCTTC.

The V and J genes are TRBV6-2 or TRBV6-3 and TRBJ2-6; 8 nucleotides line up with TRBD2. The J segment lost 0 bases and the V segment lost 5 bases, leaving 21 bases of the junction unmatched. In germline, CDR1 is MNHEY, CDR2 SVGEGT. The CDR3 is 22 residues long. The CDR3 loop reads CASSGLRGGATTPNSGANVLTF. The CDR3 DNA sequence: TGTGCCAGCAGTGGGCTCCGGGGGGGGGCCACCACTCCAAACTCTGGGGCCAACGTCCTGACTTTC.

This clonotype has ten or more counts. The chain uses TRBV20-1 and TRBJ2-3, with TRBD1 matching 8 bases. Germline V gene sequence: CDR1 DFQATT, CDR2 SNEGSKA (reference sequence). The CDR3 loop spans 16 amino acids. V gave up 6 bases and J gave up 5 bases; unmatched junction bases: 16. In nucleotides, the CDR3 is TGCAGTGCCAAAAGTCACACACAGGGGGGAGGAGATACGCAGTATTTT. This translates into CSAKSHTQGGGDTQYF.

This clonotype was seen ten or more times. This chain's CDR3 is CASSLGLAGGLGEQFF. The DNA for the CDR3 is TGCGCCAGCAGCCTGGGACTAGCGGGAGGATTGGGTGAGCAGTTCTTC. V is TRBV5-1 and J is TRBJ2-1, with 15 bases aligning to TRBD2. The CDR3 consists of 16 residues. The junction had 8 bases not matched to a gene; V was cut back by 4 bases and J by 9 bases. Germline CDR1 reads SGHRS; CDR2 reads YFSETQ. The full variable domain, with the rest looked up from reference TRBV5-1 and TRBJ2-1, is KAGVTQTPRYLIKTRGQQVTLSCSPISGHRSVSWYQQTPGQGLQFLFEYFSETQRNKGNFPGRFSGRQFSNSRSEMNVSTLELGDSALYLCASSLGLAGGLGEQFFGPGTRLTVL.